This T cell receptor beta chain derives from a study of T cells in women clearing cervical HPV infection. Study summary: Donors had HPV16-related CIN3 or worse; 2 had invasive cancer. Only a few women had HLA typing results available. Study observations and caveats: Repertoire richness, not evenness, was significantly elevated in CIN3+ cases versus controls. Timing of associations relative to infection is unclear; T-cell subsets were not isolated.

Points on this clone: Antigen specificity is unknown. With the read ending 3 residues before the CDR3 end, the germline J gene is used to fill in that end.

Germline CDR1 reads KGHSH; CDR2 reads LQKENI. The CDR3 is made up of 15 amino acids. The ends were cut back, 3 bases at V and 7 bases at J, with 18 bases in the middle. The assay was immunoSEQ multiplex PCR, and TCRdb's table has in-frame clones only and misses some. The table lists about 20,000 clones. The chain combines TRBV18 with TRBJ1-2; D perhaps matches TRBD1 (5 bases). The TCR was taken from a woman aged 18 to 69 with a cervical HPV16 infection that either progressed to CIN3+ or cleared (not recorded which). The sample taken for sequencing was blood buffy coat. The CDR3: CASSPGTGFTFGYTF. The covered CDR3 bases are TGTGCCAGCTCACCGGGTACAGGTTTCACGTTTGGC.